This section outlines one TCR beta chain sequence together with its context. Germline V lookup: CDR1 MNHNS, CDR2 SASEGT. Germline trimming cut 0 bases from V and 15 bases from J; bases unmatched to any gene: 4. The CDR3 consists of 12 residues. This sample stems from a study of kidney transplant recipient with SARS-CoV-2 infection. Each CDR3 protein is one row after TCRdb ran MiXCR on the reads. The data hold approximately 250,000 distinct CDR3 sequences, with 29% observed a single time. The receptor was derived from a male patient aged 30 to 40 who had COVID-19 and was a kidney transplant recipient. The T cells may partly be graft donor cells. The sequences come from a blood sample, collected at baseline and on roughly day 110 from a kidney transplant recipient. The chain couples TRBV6-1 to TRBJ2-1; 8 nucleotides align to TRBD1. DNA of the CDR3: TGTGCCAGCAGTGAAGCGGACAGGGTGCGGTTCTTC. The encoded protein is CASSEADRVRFF.